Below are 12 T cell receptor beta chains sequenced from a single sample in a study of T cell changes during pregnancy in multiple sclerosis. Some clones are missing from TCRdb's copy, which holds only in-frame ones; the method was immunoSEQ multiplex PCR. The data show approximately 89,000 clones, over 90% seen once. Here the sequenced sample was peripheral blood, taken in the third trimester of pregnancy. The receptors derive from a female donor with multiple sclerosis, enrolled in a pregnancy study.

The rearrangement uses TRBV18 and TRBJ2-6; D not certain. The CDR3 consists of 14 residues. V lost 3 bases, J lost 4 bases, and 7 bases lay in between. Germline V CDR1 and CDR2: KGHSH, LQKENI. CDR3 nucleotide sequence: TGTGCCAGCTCACCCTCGTTGGGGGCCAACGTCCTGACTTTC. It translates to CASSPSLGANVLTF.

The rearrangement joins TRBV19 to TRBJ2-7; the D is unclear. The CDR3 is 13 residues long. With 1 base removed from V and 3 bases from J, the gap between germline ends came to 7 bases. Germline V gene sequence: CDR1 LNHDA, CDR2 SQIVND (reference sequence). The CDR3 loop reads CASSIGTGYEQYF. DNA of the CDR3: TGTGCCAGTAGTATAGGAACGGGCTACGAGCAGTACTTC.

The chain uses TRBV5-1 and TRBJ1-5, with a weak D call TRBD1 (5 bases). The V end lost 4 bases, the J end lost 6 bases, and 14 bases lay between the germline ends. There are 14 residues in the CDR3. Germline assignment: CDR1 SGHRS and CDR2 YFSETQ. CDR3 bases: TGCGCCAGCAGCGCCCAGGGCGTGGGTCAGCCCCAGCATTTT. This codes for CASSAQGVGQPQHF.

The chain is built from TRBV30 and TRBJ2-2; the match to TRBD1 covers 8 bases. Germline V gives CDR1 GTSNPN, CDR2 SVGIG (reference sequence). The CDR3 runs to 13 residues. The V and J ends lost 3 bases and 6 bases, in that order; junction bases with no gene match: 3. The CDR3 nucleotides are TGTGCCTGGAGGGAGACAGGGGCCGGGGAGCTGTTTTTT. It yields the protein CAWRETGAGELFF.

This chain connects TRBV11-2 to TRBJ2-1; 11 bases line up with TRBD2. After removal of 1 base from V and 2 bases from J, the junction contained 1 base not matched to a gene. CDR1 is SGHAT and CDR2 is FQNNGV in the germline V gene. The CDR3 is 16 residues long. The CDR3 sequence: CASSLVLAGAYNEQFF. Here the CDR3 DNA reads TGTGCCAGCAGCTTAGTACTAGCGGGAGCCTACAATGAGCAGTTCTTC.

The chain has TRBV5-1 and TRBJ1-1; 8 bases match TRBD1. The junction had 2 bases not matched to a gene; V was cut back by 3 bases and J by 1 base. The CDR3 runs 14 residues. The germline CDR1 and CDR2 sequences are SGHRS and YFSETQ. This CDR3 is CASSYGQGNTEAFF. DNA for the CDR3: TGCGCCAGCAGCTATGGACAGGGGAACACTGAAGCTTTCTTT.

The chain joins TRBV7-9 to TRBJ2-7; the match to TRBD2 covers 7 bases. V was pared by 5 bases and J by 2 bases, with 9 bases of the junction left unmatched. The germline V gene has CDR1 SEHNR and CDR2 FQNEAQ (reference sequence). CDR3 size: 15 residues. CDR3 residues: CASSPSRTSPYEQYF. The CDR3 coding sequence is TGTGCCAGCAGCCCATCCCGGACTAGTCCCTACGAGCAGTACTTC.

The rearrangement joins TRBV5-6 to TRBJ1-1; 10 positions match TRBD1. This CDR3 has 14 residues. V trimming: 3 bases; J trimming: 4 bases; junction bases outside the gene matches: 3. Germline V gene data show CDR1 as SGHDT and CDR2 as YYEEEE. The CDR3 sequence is CASSSDRGSTEAFF. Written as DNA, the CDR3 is TGTGCCAGCAGCTCGGACAGGGGGTCCACTGAAGCTTTCTTT.

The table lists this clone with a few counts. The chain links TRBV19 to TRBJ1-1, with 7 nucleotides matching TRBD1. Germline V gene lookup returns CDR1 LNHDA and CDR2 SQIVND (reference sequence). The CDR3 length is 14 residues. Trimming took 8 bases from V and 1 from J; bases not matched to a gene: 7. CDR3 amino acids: CASYFGTANTEAFF. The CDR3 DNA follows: TGTGCCAGTTACTTCGGGACAGCGAACACTGAAGCTTTCTTT. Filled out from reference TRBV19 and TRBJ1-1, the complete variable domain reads DGGITQSPKYLFRKEGQNVTLSCEQNLNHDAMYWYRQDPGQGLRLIYYSQIVNDFQKGDIAEGYSVSREKKESFPLTVTSAQKNPTAFYLCASYFGTANTEAFFGQGTRLTVV.

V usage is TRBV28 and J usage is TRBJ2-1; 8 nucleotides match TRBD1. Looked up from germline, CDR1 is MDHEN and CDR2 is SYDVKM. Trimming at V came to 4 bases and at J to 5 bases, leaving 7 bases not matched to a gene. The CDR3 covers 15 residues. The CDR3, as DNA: TGTGCCAGCAGTTCCCCGGGACAGGAGGACAATGAGCAGTTCTTC. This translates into CASSSPGQEDNEQFF.

DNA of the CDR3: TGTGCCAGCAGCCCAGGCTGGAACACTGAAGCTTTCTTT. This gives the protein CASSPGWNTEAFF. V usage is TRBV11-1 and J usage is TRBJ1-1; no definite D call. The CDR3 extends over 13 amino acids. In germline, CDR1 is SGHAT, CDR2 FQDESV (reference sequence). V gave up 5 bases and J gave up 1 base, with 8 bases separating them.

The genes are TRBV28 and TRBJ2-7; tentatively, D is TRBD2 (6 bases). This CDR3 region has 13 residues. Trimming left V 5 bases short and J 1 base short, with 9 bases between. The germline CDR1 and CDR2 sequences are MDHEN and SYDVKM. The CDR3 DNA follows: TGTGCCAGCAGTGGGACTCGGTCCTACGAGCAGTACTTC. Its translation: CASSGTRSYEQYF.